This TCR beta chain was found in a study of T-cell memory formation after mild COVID-19. Study context: The TCR clusters were mostly specific to one donor.

This CDR3 comprises 12 residues. Germline V gene sequence: CDR1 SQVTM, CDR2 ANQGSEA. Trimming cost V 8 bases and J 2 bases, with 12 bases left between them. From 5'RACE with constant-segment primers came TCR alpha and TCR beta cDNA libraries that carried sample barcodes and UMIs. TCRdb re-called the 5' RACE reads with MiXCR, one entry per CDR3 protein. The sample has some 260,000 distinct CDR3 sequences, roughly 15% seen once. The chain has TRBV29-1 and TRBJ1-1; tentative D call: TRBD1 (5 bases). The sample comprised PBMCs or a T cell subset sorted from them (not recorded which). The receptor's source is a man younger than 35 who had mild COVID-19 (a few samples of this study predate the infection). Cell type and time point are not known. CDR3 coding DNA: TGCAGCTCTGCCAGGGCCAACACTGAAGCTTTCTTT. Translating gives CSSARANTEAFF.